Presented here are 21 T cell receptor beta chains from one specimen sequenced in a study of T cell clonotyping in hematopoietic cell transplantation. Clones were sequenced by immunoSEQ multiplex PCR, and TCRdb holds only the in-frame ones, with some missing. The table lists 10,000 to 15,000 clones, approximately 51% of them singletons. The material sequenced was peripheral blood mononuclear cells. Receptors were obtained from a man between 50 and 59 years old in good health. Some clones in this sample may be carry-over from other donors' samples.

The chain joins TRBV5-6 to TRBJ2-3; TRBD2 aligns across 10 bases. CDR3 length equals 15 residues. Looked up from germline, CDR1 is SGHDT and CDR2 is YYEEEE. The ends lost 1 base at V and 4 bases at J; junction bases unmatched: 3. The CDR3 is CASSLWLAGADTQYF. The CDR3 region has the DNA TGTGCCAGCAGCTTGTGGCTAGCGGGGGCAGATACGCAGTATTTT.

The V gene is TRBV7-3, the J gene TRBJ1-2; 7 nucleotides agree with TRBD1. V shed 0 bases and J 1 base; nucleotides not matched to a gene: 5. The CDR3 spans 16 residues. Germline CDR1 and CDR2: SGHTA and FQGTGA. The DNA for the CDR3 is TGTGCCAGCAGCTTAACGAGGGGGCCCCATAACTATGGCTACACCTTC. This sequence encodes CASSLTRGPHNYGYTF.

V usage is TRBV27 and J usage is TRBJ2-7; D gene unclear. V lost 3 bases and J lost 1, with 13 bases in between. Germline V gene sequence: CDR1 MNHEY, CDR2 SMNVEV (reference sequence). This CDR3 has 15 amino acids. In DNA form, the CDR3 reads TGTGCCAGCAGTTTTCTTGGCTGGGGTTCCTACGAGCAGTACTTC. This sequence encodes CASSFLGWGSYEQYF.

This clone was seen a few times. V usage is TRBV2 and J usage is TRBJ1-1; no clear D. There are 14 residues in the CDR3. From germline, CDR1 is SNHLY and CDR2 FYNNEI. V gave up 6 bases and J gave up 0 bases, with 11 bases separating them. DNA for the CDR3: TGTGCCAGCAGCCCCACCTCTATGAACACTGAAGCTTTCTTT. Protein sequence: CASSPTSMNTEAFF.

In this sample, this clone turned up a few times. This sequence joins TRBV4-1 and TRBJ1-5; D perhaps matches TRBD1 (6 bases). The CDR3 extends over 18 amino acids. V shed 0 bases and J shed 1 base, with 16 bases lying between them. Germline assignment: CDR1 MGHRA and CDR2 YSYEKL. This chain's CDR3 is CASSQDMRGPTSNQPQHF. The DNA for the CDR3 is TGCGCCAGCAGCCAAGATATGCGGGGGCCAACAAGCAATCAGCCCCAGCATTTT.

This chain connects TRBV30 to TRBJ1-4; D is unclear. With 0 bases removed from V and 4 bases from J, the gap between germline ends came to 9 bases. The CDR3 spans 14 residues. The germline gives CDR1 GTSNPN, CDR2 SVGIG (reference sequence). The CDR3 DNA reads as TGTGCCTGGAGTGTCTCGCAGCTTAATGAAAAACTGTTTTTT. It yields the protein CAWSVSQLNEKLFF.

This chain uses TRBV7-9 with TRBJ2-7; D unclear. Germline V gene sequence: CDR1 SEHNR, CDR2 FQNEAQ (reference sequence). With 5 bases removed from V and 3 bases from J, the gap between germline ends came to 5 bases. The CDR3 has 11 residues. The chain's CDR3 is CASSPSYEQYF. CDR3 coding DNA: TGTGCCAGCAGCCCCAGCTACGAGCAGTACTTC.

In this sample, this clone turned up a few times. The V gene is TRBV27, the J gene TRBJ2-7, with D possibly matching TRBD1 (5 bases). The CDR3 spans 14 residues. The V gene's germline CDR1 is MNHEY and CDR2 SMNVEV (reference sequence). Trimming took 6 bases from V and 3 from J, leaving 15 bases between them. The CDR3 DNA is TGTGCCAGCAGACCTGACAGAACGATCTACGAGCAGTACTTC. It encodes CASRPDRTIYEQYF.

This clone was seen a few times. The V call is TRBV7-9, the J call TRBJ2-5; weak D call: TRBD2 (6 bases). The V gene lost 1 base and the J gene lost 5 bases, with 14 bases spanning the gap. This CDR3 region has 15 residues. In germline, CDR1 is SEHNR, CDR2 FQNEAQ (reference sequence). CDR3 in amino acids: CASSLDGGIRETQYF. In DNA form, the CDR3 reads TGTGCCAGCAGCTTAGATGGGGGGATCAGGGAGACCCAGTACTTC.

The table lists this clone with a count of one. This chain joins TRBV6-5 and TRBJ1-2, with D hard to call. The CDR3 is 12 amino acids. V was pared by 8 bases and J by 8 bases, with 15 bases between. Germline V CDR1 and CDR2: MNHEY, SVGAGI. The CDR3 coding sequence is TGTGCCAGCGCGCGGCCAGTTGGCGGCTACACCTTC. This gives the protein CASARPVGGYTF.

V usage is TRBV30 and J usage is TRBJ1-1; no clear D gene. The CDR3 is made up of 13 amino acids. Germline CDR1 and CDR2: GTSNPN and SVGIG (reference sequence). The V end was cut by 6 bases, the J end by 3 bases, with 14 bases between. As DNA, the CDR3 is TGTGCCTGCCAGTTGAGCGGAGACACTGAAGCTTTCTTT. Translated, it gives CACQLSGDTEAFF.

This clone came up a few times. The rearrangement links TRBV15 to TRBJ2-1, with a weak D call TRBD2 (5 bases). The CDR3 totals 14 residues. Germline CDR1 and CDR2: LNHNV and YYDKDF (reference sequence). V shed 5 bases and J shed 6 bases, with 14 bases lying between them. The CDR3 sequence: CATSRGSAANEQFF. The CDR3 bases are TGTGCCACCAGCCGAGGGTCCGCGGCCAATGAGCAGTTCTTC. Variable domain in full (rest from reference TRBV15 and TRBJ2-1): DAMVIQNPRYQVTQFGKPVTLSCSQTLNHNVMYWYQQKSSQAPKLLFHYYDKDFNNEADTPDNFQSRRPNTSFCFLDIRSPGLGDTAMYLCATSRGSAANEQFFGPGTRLTVL.

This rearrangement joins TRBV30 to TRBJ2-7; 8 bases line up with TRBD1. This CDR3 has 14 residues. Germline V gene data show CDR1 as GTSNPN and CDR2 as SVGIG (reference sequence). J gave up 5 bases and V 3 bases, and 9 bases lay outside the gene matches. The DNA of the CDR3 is TGTGCCTGGAGAGCAGGGGGCGCAATCCACGAGCAGTACTTC. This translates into CAWRAGGAIHEQYF.

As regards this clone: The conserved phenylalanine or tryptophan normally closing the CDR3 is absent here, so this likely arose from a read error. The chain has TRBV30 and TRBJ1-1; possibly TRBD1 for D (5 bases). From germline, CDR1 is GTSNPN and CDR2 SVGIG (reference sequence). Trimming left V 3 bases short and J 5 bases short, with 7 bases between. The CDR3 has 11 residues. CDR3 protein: CAWSRVTEAFI. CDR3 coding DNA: TGTGCCTGGAGCAGGGTTACTGAAGCTTTCATT.

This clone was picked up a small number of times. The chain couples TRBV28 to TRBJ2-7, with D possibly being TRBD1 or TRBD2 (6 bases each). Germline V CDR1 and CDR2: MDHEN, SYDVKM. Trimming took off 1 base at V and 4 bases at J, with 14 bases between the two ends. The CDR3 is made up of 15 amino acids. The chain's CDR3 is CASSLLGGDLYEQYF. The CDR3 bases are TGTGCCAGCAGTTTATTGGGGGGCGATCTTTACGAGCAGTACTTC.

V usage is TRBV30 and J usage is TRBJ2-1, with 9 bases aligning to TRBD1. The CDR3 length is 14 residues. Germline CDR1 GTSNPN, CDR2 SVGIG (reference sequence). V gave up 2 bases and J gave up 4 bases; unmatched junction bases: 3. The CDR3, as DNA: TGTGCCTGGAGTCCTGGACAGGGGTACAATGAGCAGTTCTTC. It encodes CAWSPGQGYNEQFF. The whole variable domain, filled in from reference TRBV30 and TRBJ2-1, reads SQTIHQWPATLVQPVGSPLSLECTVEGTSNPNLYWYRQAAGRGLQLLFYSVGIGQISSEVPQNLSASRPQDRQFILSSKKLLLSDSGFYLCAWSPGQGYNEQFFGPGTRLTVL.

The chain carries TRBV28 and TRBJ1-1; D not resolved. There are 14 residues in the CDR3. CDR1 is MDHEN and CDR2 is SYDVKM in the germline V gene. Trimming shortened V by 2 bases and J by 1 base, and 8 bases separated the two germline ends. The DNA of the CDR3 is TGTGCCAGCAGTTTACGGCAGCCGAACACTGAAGCTTTCTTT. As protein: CASSLRQPNTEAFF.

CDR3 sequence (DNA): TGTGCCTGGGGCGGGGGGAGCAATCAGCCCCAGCATTTT. It is translated as CAWGGGSNQPQHF. This chain joins TRBV30 and TRBJ1-5; TRBD1 might be the D (5 bases). From germline, CDR1 is GTSNPN and CDR2 SVGIG (reference sequence). This CDR3 has 13 residues. Trimming removed 5 bases from V and 1 base from J, with 9 bases in between.

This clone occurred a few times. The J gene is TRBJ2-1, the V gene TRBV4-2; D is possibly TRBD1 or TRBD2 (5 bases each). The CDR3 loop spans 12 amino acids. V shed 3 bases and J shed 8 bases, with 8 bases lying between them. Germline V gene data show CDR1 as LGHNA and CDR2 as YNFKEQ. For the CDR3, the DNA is TGTGCCAGCAGCCAGGGACCGTATGAGCAGTTCTTC. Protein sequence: CASSQGPYEQFF.

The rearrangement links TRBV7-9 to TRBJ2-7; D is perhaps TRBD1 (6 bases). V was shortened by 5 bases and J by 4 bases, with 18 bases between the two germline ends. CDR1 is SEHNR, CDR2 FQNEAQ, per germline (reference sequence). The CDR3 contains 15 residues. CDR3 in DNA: TGTGCCAGCAGCCAAGAGGGGACATTCAGGTACGAGCAGTACTTC. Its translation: CASSQEGTFRYEQYF.

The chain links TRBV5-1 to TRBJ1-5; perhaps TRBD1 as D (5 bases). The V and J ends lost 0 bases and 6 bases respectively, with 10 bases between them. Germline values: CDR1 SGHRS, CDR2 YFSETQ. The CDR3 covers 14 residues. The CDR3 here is CASSLGSGFQPQHF. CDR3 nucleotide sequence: TGCGCCAGCAGCTTGGGGTCAGGGTTTCAGCCCCAGCATTTT.